This T cell receptor (beta chain) originates from a study of vaccination and CD4 T cells after COVID-19. The study, taken as a whole, reports: Within convalescent individuals, 304 out of 307 vaccine-specific clones proved to be spike mono-reactive.

Cultured CD4+ T cell DNA was sequenced using the Oncomine TCR Beta short-read assay. TCRdb processed the PCR reads anew with MiXCR; each CDR3 protein has one entry. The repertoire holds around 10,000 distinct CDR3 sequences, with 55% to 70% as singletons. This clonotype was found a few times. Its antigen is not identified. V was pared by 0 bases and J by 12 bases, with 2 bases of the junction left unmatched. CDR1 is SGHTA and CDR2 is FQGNSA in the germline V gene. CDR3 length equals 13 residues. Specified treatment: approximately 9-day PBMC culture with coronavirus spike peptide pools or control peptides (ViraFEST assay).

The receptor comes from a human donor who had recovered from COVID-19. This chain joins TRBV7-2 and TRBJ1-2; 12 nucleotides line up with TRBD1. The source material was CD4+ T cells from blood, cultured in vitro. This chain's CDR3 is CASSLAGQGADTF. The CDR3 nucleotides are TGTGCCAGCAGCTTAGCGGGACAGGGGGCCGACACCTTC.